The sequence of this TCR beta chain was determined in a study of cytomegalovirus exposure and HLA in healthy donors. This clone was seen a few times. 60 Vbeta and 13 Jbeta primers were used in PCR. Libraries were prepared by immunoSEQ multiplex PCR; TCRdb keeps only in-frame clonotypes and omits some of them. The sample yields about 98,000 clones, approximately 83% seen once. The sample was PBMCs. The TCR was taken from a female donor in good health and CMV-seropositive.

CDR3 bases: TGTGCCAGCAGCTTAGCGCGGGGATACCAAGAGACCCAGTACTTC. It encodes CASSLARGYQETQYF. The rearrangement links TRBV7-2 to TRBJ2-5; D might be TRBD2 (6 bases). CDR1 and CDR2 (germline): SGHTA, FQGNSA. Between the trimmed V and J ends, which lost 0 bases and 0 bases, there was a span of 8 bases. CDR3 length: 15 amino acids.